The 16 T cell receptor beta chains listed next were all sequenced from one sample in a study of naive and memory T cell subsets. Stated treatment: skin biopsy from PPD injection site in Mantoux-positive individual. TCR cDNA received a 3' ligated oligonucleotide that carried a UMI. Ligated cDNA underwent four rounds of PCR with nested alpha and beta constant region primers and SP2. TCRdb analysed the UMI-ligation and nested PCR reads with MiXCR anew, one entry per CDR3 protein. The data contain fewer than 35,000 distinct CDR3 sequences, approximately 6.7% of them seen just once; the ten biggest clones take up over 3%. The sample here was skin, taken from a tuberculin skin test site. These TCRs come from an adult in good health.

There are many counts of this clonotype. The chain links TRBV29-1 to TRBJ1-5, with 8 nucleotides matching TRBD1. This CDR3 spans 14 amino acids. Germline CDR1 reads SQVTM; CDR2 reads ANQGSEA. J lost 6 bases, V lost 7 bases, and 11 bases had no gene match. The CDR3 loop reads CSAASAGGSQPQHF. In DNA, the CDR3 is TGCAGCGCGGCAAGCGCAGGGGGCAGTCAGCCCCAGCATTTT.

CDR3 sequence: CASSQGRRTEAFF. The CDR3 nucleotides read TGTGCCAGCAGTCAGGGGCGTAGGACTGAAGCTTTCTTT. The chain employs TRBV25-1 and TRBJ1-1; possibly TRBD1 for D (6 bases). V was shortened by 5 bases and J by 5 bases, with 12 bases between the two germline ends. Germline-derived CDR1 and CDR2 are MGHDK and SYGVNS. CDR3 length: 13 amino acids.

This clonotype was detected many times. The rearrangement links TRBV19 to TRBJ2-3; D unclear. The ends were cut back, 3 bases at V and 1 base at J, with 14 bases in the middle. This CDR3 has 16 amino acids. Germline assignment: CDR1 LNHDA and CDR2 SQIVND (reference sequence). CDR3 residues: CASSIVGGRGTDTQYF. In nucleotides, the CDR3 is TGTGCCAGTAGTATTGTTGGCGGACGAGGCACAGATACGCAGTATTTT. Variable domain in full (rest from reference TRBV19 and TRBJ2-3): DGGITQSPKYLFRKEGQNVTLSCEQNLNHDAMYWYRQDPGQGLRLIYYSQIVNDFQKGDIAEGYSVSREKKESFPLTVTSAQKNPTAFYLCASSIVGGRGTDTQYFGPGTRLTVL.

This clonotype turned up a few times. The chain links TRBV6-5 to TRBJ1-6, with D tentatively TRBD1 (6 bases). Germline values: CDR1 MNHEY, CDR2 SVGAGI. Trimming shortened V by 7 bases and J by 9 bases, and 19 bases separated the two germline ends. The CDR3 loop spans 15 amino acids. In nucleotides, the CDR3 is TGTGCCAGCACCGAGTCCCAGGGGTTATTTTCACCCCTCCACTTT. Encoded protein: CASTESQGLFSPLHF.

This clonotype came up many times. V is TRBV5-6 and J is TRBJ2-2, with 7 bases lining up with TRBD2. The J segment lost 2 bases and the V segment lost 0 bases, leaving 1 base of the junction unmatched. The length of the CDR3 is 15 residues. From germline, CDR1 is SGHDT and CDR2 YYEEEE. CDR3 nucleotides: TGTGCCAGCAGCTTGGCTAGCGGCAACACCGGGGAGCTGTTTTTT. This gives the protein CASSLASGNTGELFF.

The V call is TRBV20-1, the J call TRBJ2-7; no clear D gene. The CDR3 runs 13 residues. The V and J ends lost 4 bases and 0 bases respectively, with 10 bases between them. Germline V lookup: CDR1 DFQATT, CDR2 SNEGSKA (reference sequence). CDR3 nucleotides: TGCAGTGCTACCGACCTGAGCTCCTACGAGCAGTACTTC. Translation gives CSATDLSSYEQYF.

The table lists this clonotype with many counts. The chain couples TRBV7-9 to TRBJ2-1, with D uncertain. The germline V and J ends were trimmed by 1 base and 0 bases, with 7 bases remaining between them. The CDR3 spans 15 residues. Germline CDR1 SEHNR, CDR2 FQNEAQ (reference sequence). The CDR3 region has the DNA TGTGCCAGCAGCTTAGATGTCAGCTCCTACAATGAGCAGTTCTTC. Its translation is CASSLDVSSYNEQFF.

This clonotype has more than one count but fewer than ten. V and J are TRBV10-3 and TRBJ1-1; 10 nucleotides agree with TRBD1. Germline V CDR1 and CDR2: ENHRY, SYGVKD. The length of the CDR3 is 16 residues. V shed 0 bases, J shed 3 bases, and the junction held 4 bases outside the gene matches. The chain's CDR3 is CAISESEDRGYTEAFF. CDR3 DNA sequence: TGTGCCATCAGTGAGTCGGAGGACAGGGGGTACACTGAAGCTTTCTTT.

This clonotype was seen a few times. This chain uses TRBV5-1 with TRBJ2-5; possible D gene TRBD2, 6 bases. V was trimmed by 4 bases and J by 5 bases, leaving 18 bases between them. This CDR3 contains 15 residues. The V gene's germline CDR1 is SGHRS and CDR2 YFSETQ. Written as DNA, the CDR3 is TGCGCCAGCAGCCAGGATCGGCTAGCGCGGGAGACCCAGTACTTC. Protein: CASSQDRLARETQYF.

This clonotype was detected ten times or more. The chain employs TRBV7-2 and TRBJ2-1; 12 positions match TRBD2. The CDR3 has 17 amino acids. Germline CDR1 is SGHTA and CDR2 is FQGNSA. The V and J ends lost 4 bases and 4 bases, in that order; junction bases with no gene match: 8. CDR3 coding DNA: TGTGCCAGCAGCTCTAGCGGGGGGGCCGGGTGGTACAATGAGCAGTTCTTC. As protein: CASSSSGGAGWYNEQFF. Together with reference TRBV7-2 and TRBJ2-1, the CDR3 gives the full variable domain: GAGVSQSPSNKVTEKGKDVELRCDPISGHTALYWYRQSLGQGLEFLIYFQGNSAPDKSGLPSDRFSAERTGGSVSTLTIQRTQQEDSAVYLCASSSSGGAGWYNEQFFGPGTRLTVL.

Ten or more counts support this clonotype. The CDR3 DNA reads as TGTGCCAGCAGCTTGGCGAGGGACCTCGGCAACTACGAGCAGTACTTC. Its protein product is CASSLARDLGNYEQYF. This sequence joins TRBV5-4 and TRBJ2-7, with D perhaps given as TRBD1 or TRBD2 (5 bases each). CDR3 length equals 16 residues. CDR1 is SGHNT and CDR2 is YYREEE in the germline V gene (reference sequence). Deletions cut 0 bases from V and 3 bases from J, with 16 bases between.

This clonotype was picked up many times. The chain links TRBV6-6 to TRBJ1-1; 10 bases match TRBD1. The CDR3 is 17 residues long. Germline V gene data show CDR1 as MNHNY and CDR2 as SVGAGI (reference sequence). Losses at the gene ends were 0 bases for V and 3 bases for J; bases not matched to a gene: 7. In DNA, the CDR3 is TGTGCCAGCAGTTACTCGAAGGTTGGACAGGGGGACACTGAAGCTTTCTTT. Translation: CASSYSKVGQGDTEAFF.

This clonotype was observed many times. The rearrangement joins TRBV9 to TRBJ1-4; 8 bases are a match to TRBD1. This CDR3 comprises 15 residues. Unmatched junction bases numbered 4, after V lost 0 bases and J lost 6 bases. Germline CDR1 and CDR2: SGDLS and YYNGEE. The CDR3 DNA follows: TGTGCCAGCAGCGTAGGGGGACAGGCAGATGAAAAACTGTTTTTT. Protein sequence: CASSVGGQADEKLFF.

This clonotype came up a few times. The V gene is TRBV10-3, the J gene TRBJ1-1, with 9 bases identical to TRBD1. This CDR3 is built from 15 residues. V lost 6 bases to trimming and J lost 1 base; unmatched junction nucleotides: 6. CDR1 is ENHRY and CDR2 is SYGVKD in the germline V gene. The CDR3 sequence: CAIRGQGGGNTEAFF. The CDR3 region has the DNA TGTGCCATCAGGGGACAGGGAGGAGGGAACACTGAAGCTTTCTTT.

The V call is TRBV9, the J call TRBJ1-1, with TRBD1 as a possible D gene (6 bases). Per the germline V gene, CDR1 is SGDLS and CDR2 is YYNGEE. The CDR3 is 17 amino acids. Trimming left V 1 base short and J 3 bases short, with 19 bases between. The CDR3 coding sequence is TGTGCCAGCAGCGTAAATTCAGGGGAAGGGTGGTACACTGAAGCTTTCTTT. This gives the protein CASSVNSGEGWYTEAFF.

The sample holds many counts of this clonotype. This chain links TRBV5-5 with TRBJ2-2; 9 bases are a match to TRBD2. The CDR3 length is 16 residues. The V segment lost 0 bases and the J segment 5 bases; nucleotides outside the gene matches: 5. Germline V gene lookup returns CDR1 SGHKS and CDR2 YYEKEE (reference sequence). The CDR3 nucleotides read TGTGCCAGCAGCTTGGGGCTAGCGGGACTTACCGGGGAGCTGTTTTTT. Its protein is CASSLGLAGLTGELFF.